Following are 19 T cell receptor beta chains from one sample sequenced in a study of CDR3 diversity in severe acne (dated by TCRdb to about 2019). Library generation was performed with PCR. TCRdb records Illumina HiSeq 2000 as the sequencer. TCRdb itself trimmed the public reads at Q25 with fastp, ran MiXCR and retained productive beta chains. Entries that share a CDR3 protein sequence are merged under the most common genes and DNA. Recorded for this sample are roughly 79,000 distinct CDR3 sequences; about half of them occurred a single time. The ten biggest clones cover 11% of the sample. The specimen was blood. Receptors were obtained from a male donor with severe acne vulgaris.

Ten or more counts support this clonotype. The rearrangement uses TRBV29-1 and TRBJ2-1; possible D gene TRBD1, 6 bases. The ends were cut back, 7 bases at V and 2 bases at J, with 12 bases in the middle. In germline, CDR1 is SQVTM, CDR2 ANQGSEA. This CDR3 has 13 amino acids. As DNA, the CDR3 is TGCAGCGCCTCGACAGGCCCCTACAATGAGCAGTTCTTC. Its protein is CSASTGPYNEQFF.

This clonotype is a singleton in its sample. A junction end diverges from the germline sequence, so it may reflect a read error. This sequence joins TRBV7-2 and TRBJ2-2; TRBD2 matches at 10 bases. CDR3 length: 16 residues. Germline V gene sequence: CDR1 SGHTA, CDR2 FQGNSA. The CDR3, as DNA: TGTGCCAGCAGCTTCCCCGGACTAGCGGCCACCGAGGAGCTGTTTTTT. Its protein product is CASSFPGLAATEELFF.

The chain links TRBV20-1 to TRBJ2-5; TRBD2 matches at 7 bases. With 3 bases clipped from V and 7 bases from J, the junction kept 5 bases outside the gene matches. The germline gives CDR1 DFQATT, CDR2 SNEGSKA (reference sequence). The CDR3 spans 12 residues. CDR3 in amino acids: CSASPGTMTQYF. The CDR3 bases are TGCAGTGCTAGTCCAGGGACTATGACCCAGTACTTC.

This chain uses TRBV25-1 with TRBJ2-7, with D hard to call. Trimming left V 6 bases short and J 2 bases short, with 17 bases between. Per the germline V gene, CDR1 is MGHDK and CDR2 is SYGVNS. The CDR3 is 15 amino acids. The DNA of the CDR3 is TGTGCCAGCAGAGATAGATTCAGCAAAGCCTACGAGCAGTACTTC. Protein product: CASRDRFSKAYEQYF.

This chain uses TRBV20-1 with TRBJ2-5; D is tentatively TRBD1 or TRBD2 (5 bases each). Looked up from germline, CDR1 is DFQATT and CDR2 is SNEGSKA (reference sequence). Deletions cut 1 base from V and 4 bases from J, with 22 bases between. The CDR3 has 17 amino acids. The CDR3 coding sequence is TGCAGTGCTAGAGCTGAACCGGGACGCCGAGGAGGAGAGACCCAGTACTTC. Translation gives CSARAEPGRRGGETQYF.

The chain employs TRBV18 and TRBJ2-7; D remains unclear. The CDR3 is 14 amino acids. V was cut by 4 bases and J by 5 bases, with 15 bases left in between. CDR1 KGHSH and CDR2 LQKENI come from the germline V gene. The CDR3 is CASSRDPGVDEQYF. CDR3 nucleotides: TGTGCCAGCTCACGCGACCCAGGAGTAGACGAGCAGTACTTC.

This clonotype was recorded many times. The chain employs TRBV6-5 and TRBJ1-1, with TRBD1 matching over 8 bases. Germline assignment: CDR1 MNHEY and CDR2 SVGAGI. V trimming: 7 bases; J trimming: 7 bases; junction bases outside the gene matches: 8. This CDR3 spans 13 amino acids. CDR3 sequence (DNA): TGTGCCAGCACGGACAGGGTAGGGGTTGAAGCTTTCTTT. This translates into CASTDRVGVEAFF.

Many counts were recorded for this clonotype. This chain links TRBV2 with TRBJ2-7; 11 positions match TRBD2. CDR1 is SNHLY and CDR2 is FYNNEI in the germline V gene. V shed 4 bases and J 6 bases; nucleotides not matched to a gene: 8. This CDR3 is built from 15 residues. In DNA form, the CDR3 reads TGTGCCAGCAGTGCTGAACTAGCGGGAGATGTCGAGCAGTACTTC. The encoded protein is CASSAELAGDVEQYF.

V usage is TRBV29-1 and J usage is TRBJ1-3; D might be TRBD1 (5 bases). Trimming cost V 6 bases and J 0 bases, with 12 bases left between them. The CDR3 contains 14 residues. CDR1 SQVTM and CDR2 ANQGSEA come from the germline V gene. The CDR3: CSVEGRRSGNTIYF. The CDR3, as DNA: TGCAGCGTGGAGGGACGGCGCTCTGGAAACACCATATATTTT.

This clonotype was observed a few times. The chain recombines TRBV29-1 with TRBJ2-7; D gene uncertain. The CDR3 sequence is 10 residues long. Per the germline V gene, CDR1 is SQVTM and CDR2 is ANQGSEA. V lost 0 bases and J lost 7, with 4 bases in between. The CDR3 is CSVEEGEQYF. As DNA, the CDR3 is TGCAGCGTTGAAGAAGGGGAGCAGTACTTC.

The CDR3 sequence is CSATGTSNYGYTF. The CDR3 region has the DNA TGCAGTGCTACCGGGACATCAAACTATGGCTACACCTTC. The chain combines TRBV20-1 with TRBJ1-2; D may be TRBD1 (6 bases). Trimming left V 4 bases short and J 2 bases short, with 11 bases between. Germline-derived CDR1 and CDR2 are DFQATT and SNEGSKA (reference sequence). The CDR3 covers 13 residues.

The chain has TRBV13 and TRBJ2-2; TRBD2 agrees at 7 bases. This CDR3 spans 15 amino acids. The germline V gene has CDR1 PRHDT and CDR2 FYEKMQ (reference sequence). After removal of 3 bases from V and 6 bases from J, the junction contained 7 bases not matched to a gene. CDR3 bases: TGTGCCAGCAGCTTCCAGCGGGATCCCGCCGGGGAGCTGTTTTTT. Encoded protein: CASSFQRDPAGELFF.

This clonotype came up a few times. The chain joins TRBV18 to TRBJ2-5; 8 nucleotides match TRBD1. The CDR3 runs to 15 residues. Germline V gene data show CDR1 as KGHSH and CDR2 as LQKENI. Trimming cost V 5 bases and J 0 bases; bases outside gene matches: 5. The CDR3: CASSSGTGDQETQYF. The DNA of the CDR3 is TGTGCCAGCTCATCGGGGACAGGCGACCAAGAGACCCAGTACTTC.

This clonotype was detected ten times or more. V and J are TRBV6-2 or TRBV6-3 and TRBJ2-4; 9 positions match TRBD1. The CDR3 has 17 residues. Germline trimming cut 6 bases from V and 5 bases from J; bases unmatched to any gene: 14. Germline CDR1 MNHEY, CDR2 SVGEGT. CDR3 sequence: CASRWATGGVRQNIQYF. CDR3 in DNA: TGTGCCAGCAGATGGGCGACAGGGGGAGTAAGGCAAAACATTCAGTACTTC.

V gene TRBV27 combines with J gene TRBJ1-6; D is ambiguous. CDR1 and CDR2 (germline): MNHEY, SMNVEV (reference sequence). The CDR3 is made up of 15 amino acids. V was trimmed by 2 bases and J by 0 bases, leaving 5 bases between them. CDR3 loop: CASSLDTSYNSPLHF. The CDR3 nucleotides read TGTGCCAGCAGTTTAGACACCTCCTATAATTCACCCCTCCACTTT.

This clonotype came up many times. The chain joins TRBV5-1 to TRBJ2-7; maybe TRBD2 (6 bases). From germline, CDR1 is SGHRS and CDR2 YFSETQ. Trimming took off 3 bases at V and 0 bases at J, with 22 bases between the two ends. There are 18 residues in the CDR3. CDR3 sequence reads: CASSSSFGTPLNSYEQYF. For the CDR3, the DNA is TGCGCCAGCAGCTCATCATTTGGGACTCCCCTTAACTCCTACGAGCAGTACTTC.

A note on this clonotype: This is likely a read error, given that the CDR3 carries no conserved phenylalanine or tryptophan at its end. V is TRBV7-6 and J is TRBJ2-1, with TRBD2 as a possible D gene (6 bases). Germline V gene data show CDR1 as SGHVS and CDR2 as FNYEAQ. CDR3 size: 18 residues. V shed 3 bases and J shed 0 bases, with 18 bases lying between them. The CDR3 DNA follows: TGTGCCAGCAGCTTGGTTGGCGGGACGACGAGCTCCTACAATGAGCAGTTCAGA. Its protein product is CASSLVGGTTSSYNEQFR.

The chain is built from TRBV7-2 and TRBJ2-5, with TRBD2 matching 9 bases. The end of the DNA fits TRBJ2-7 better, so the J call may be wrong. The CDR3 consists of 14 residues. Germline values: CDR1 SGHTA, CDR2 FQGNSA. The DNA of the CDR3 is TGTGCCAGCAGTGAGCGGACTAGCGACTACGAGCAGTACTTC. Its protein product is CASSERTSDYEQYF.

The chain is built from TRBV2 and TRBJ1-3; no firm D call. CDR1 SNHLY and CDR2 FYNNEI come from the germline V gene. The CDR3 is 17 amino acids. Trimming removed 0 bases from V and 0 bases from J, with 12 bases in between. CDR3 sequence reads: CASSEAGLASSGNTIYF. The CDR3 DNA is TGTGCCAGCAGTGAAGCAGGCTTAGCCTCCTCTGGAAACACCATATATTTT. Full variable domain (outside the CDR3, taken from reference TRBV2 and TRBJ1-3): EPEVTQTPSHQVTQMGQEVILRCVPISNHLYFYWYRQILGQKVEFLVSFYNNEISEKSEIFDDQFSVERPDGSNFTLKIRSTKLEDSAMYFCASSEAGLASSGNTIYFGEGSWLTVV.